This TCR beta chain came from a study of T cell repertoires in cytomegalovirus infection. TCRdb reprocessed the reads via MiXCR and lists one record per CDR3 protein. This table holds around 800,000 distinct CDR3 sequences, 32% found once. Per the germline V gene, CDR1 is SEHNR and CDR2 is FQNEAQ (reference sequence). Between the trimmed V and J ends, which lost 5 bases and 3 bases, there was a span of 16 bases. CDR3 length: 15 residues. In the case of this clonotype: The antigen remains unidentified.

This receptor was obtained from a human donor in good health (CMV status not recorded). Some clones in this sample may be carry-over from other donors' samples. The chain carries TRBV7-9 and TRBJ2-5, with D possibly being TRBD1 or TRBD2 (6 bases each). The sequences come from cultured CD8+ T cells from PBMCs, collected from culture after CMV antigen stimulation. DNA of the CDR3: TGTGCCAGCAGCCCCATGGGGGGCCGGGAAGAGACCCAGTACTTC. Translated, it gives CASSPMGGREETQYF.